This is a list of T cell receptor beta chains from one sample in a study of OX40 agonist ivuxolimab in advanced cancers. TCRdb keeps only in-frame clones here, not all; method: immunoSEQ multiplex PCR. Among approximately 99,000 clones listed, approximately 95% were seen once. The sample was CD4+ or CD8+ T cells sorted from blood, taken in a trial of the OX40 agonist ivuxolimab. Receptors originate from an adult with an advanced solid tumor such as melanoma, head and neck, liver or kidney cancer. The CDR3 runs from the conserved cysteine through the conserved F or W. The D gene is left open where the match is weak. Rows may omit the clone size; those that give it use once, few, many or a size class.

TRBV4-3	NA	NA	TRBJ1-4	CASSHSMGSGTNEKLFF	TGCGCCAGCAGCCACTCTATGGGGAGTGGGACTAATGAAAAACTGTTTTTT
TRBV5-1	TRBD1	NA	TRBJ2-7	CASSLSLGTGRASYEQYF	TGCGCCAGCAGCTTGTCCCTTGGGACAGGGAGGGCCTCCTACGAGCAGTACTTC
TRBV11-2	TRBD1	once	TRBJ1-4	CASSFTGTGMAAFEKLFF	TGTGCCAGCAGCTTCACCGGGACAGGGATGGCCGCTTTTGAGAAACTGTTTTTT
TRBV6-6	TRBD1	NA	TRBJ1-1	CASSTDRGNTEAFF	TGTGCCAGCAGCACGGACAGGGGGAACACTGAAGCTTTCTTT
TRBV4-3	TRBD2	NA	TRBJ2-3	CASSQDRWTSGKDTQYF	TGCGCCAGCAGCCAAGATCGGTGGACTAGCGGGAAAGATACGCAGTATTTT
TRBV11-2	TRBD1	NA	TRBJ2-2	CASSSKGDRVGGELFF	TGTGCCAGCAGCTCCAAGGGGGACAGGGTAGGCGGGGAGCTGTTTTTT
TRBV6-5	NA	NA	TRBJ1-1	CASSYLGADGTEAFF	TGTGCCAGCAGTTACCTAGGGGCGGACGGCACTGAAGCTTTCTTT
TRBV4-1	NA	NA	TRBJ2-3	CASSQYNTPGPWDTQYF	TGCGCCAGCAGCCAATATAATACACCGGGTCCATGGGATACGCAGTATTTT
TRBV5-6	TRBD2	NA	TRBJ2-3	CASSLGLAGVVDTQYF	TGTGCCAGCAGCTTAGGACTAGCGGGAGTAGTAGATACGCAGTATTTT
TRBV14	NA	NA	TRBJ2-7	CASSQESPFDLAHEQYF	TGTGCCAGCAGCCAAGAGTCCCCCTTTGACTTAGCGCACGAGCAGTACTTC
TRBV9	NA	NA	TRBJ2-2	CASSPEPGELFF	TGTGCCAGCAGCCCTGAGCCCGGGGAGCTGTTTTTT
TRBV11-2	NA	NA	TRBJ2-7	CASSLQDSYEQYF	TGTGCCAGCAGCTTACAGGACTCCTACGAGCAGTACTTC
TRBV6-4	TRBD1	once	TRBJ1-4	CASKNWDRSQEKLFF	TGTGCCAGCAAAAATTGGGACAGAAGCCAAGAAAAACTGTTTTTT
TRBV5-6	TRBD1	NA	TRBJ1-6	CASSHGTGVNSPLHF	TGTGCCAGCAGCCACGGGACAGGGGTTAATTCACCCCTCCACTTT
TRBV4-1	NA	NA	TRBJ1-1	CASSQEPLMNTEAFF	TGCGCCAGCAGCCAAGAACCCCTCATGAACACTGAAGCTTTCTTT
TRBV5-4	TRBD2	once	TRBJ2-3	CASTGLVADTQYF	TGTGCCAGCACGGGACTAGTCGCAGATACGCAGTATTTT
TRBV28	NA	NA	TRBJ2-7	CASSLAGNEQYF	TGTGCCAGCAGTTTAGCAGGAAACGAGCAGTACTTC
TRBV27	NA	NA	TRBJ2-7	CASSPRTAFYEQYF	TGTGCCAGCAGTCCCCGGACAGCATTCTACGAGCAGTACTTC
TRBV29-1	NA	NA	TRBJ2-1	CSVYSGSGEQFF	TGCAGCGTTTATAGTGGTAGCGGTGAGCAGTTCTTC
TRBV9	NA	NA	TRBJ1-1	CASSPRWGTEAFF	TGTGCCAGCAGCCCCCGGTGGGGAACTGAAGCTTTCTTT
TRBV6-1	NA	NA	TRBJ2-1	CASSELTAPNEQFF	TGTGCCAGCAGTGAATTGACAGCCCCGAATGAGCAGTTCTTC
TRBV6-5	TRBD2	once	TRBJ2-1	CASSYGTSGYNEQFF	TGTGCCAGCAGTTACGGTACTAGCGGCTACAATGAGCAGTTCTTC
TRBV5-6	TRBD1	NA	TRBJ2-3	CASSLAHRGSTDTQYF	TGTGCCAGCAGCTTGGCCCACAGGGGAAGCACAGATACGCAGTATTTT
TRBV27	NA	NA	TRBJ1-3	CATGTSSGNTIYF	TGTGCCACAGGGACGAGCTCTGGAAACACCATATATTTT
TRBV4-1	TRBD2	NA	TRBJ2-3	CASSPLRGLAFGTDTQYF	TGCGCCAGCAGCCCCCTCAGGGGACTAGCCTTCGGCACAGATACGCAGTATTTT
TRBV9	NA	NA	TRBJ1-3	CASTQGSSSGNTIYF	TGTGCCAGCACCCAAGGGTCAAGCTCTGGAAACACCATATATTTT
TRBV4-1	NA	NA	TRBJ2-5	CASSQDYGSVETQYF	TGCGCCAGCAGCCAAGATTATGGGTCCGTAGAGACCCAGTACTTC
TRBV27	NA	NA	TRBJ2-1	CASSFGNNEQFF	TGTGCCAGCAGTTTCGGAAACAATGAGCAGTTCTTC
TRBV19	NA	NA	TRBJ1-4	CASNFAVNEKLFF	TGTGCCAGTAATTTCGCGGTTAATGAAAAACTGTTTTTT
TRBV27	NA	NA	TRBJ1-2	CASSLQQNYGYTF	TGTGCCAGCAGTTTACAGCAGAACTATGGCTACACCTTC
TRBV21-1	NA	few	TRBJ1-6	CASSKALPLHF	TGTGCCAGCAGCAAAGCGTTACCCCTCCACTTT
TRBV28	TRBD2	NA	TRBJ2-2	CASTRPPGLAAGELFF	TGTGCCAGCACCCGACCCCCGGGACTAGCGGCGGGGGAGCTGTTTTTT
TRBV4-1	NA	NA	TRBJ1-2	CASSQVLDSLYGYTF	TGCGCCAGCAGCCAAGTATTGGACAGCCTTTATGGCTACACCTTC
TRBV7-9	TRBD1	NA	TRBJ2-1	CASRSTGSHNEQFF	TGTGCCAGCAGGTCGACAGGGTCCCACAATGAGCAGTTCTTC
TRBV9	TRBD1	NA	TRBJ2-3	CASSGRDRGYTDTQYF	TGTGCCAGCAGCGGTCGGGACAGGGGGTACACAGATACGCAGTATTTT
TRBV27	TRBD1	NA	TRBJ1-5	CASWDRGQPQHF	TGTGCCAGCTGGGACAGGGGACAGCCCCAGCATTTT
TRBV7-9	NA	few	TRBJ2-7	CAIRESSYEQYF	TGTGCCATAAGGGAGAGCTCCTACGAGCAGTACTTC
TRBV5-6	TRBD1	NA	TRBJ1-5	CASSSAQGDQPQHF	TGTGCCAGCAGCTCGGCACAGGGGGATCAGCCCCAGCATTTT
TRBV29-1	TRBD1	NA	TRBJ2-5	CSVAGTGETQYF	TGCAGCGTTGCCGGGACAGGGGAGACCCAGTACTTC
TRBV10-3	TRBD2	NA	TRBJ2-5	CAISEVAGQETQYF	TGTGCCATCAGTGAGGTAGCGGGGCAAGAGACCCAGTACTTC
TRBV7-3	NA	NA	TRBJ2-1	CASSSGLDEQFF	TGTGCCAGCAGCTCAGGATTGGATGAGCAGTTCTTC